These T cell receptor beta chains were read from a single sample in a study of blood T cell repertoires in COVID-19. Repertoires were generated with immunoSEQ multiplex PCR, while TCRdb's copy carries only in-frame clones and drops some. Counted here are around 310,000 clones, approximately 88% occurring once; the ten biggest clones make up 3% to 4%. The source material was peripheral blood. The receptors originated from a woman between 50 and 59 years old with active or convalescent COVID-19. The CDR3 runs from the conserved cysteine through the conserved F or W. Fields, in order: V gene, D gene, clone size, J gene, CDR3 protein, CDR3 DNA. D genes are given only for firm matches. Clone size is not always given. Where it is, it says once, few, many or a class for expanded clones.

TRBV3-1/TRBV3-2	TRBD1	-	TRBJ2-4	CASSLATGVLAKNIQYF	TGTGCCAGCAGCCTTGCCACAGGGGTTCTAGCCAAAAACATTCAGTACTTC
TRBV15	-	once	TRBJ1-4	CATSRDSGNEKLFF	TGTGCCACCAGCAGGGACAGTGGTAATGAAAAACTGTTTTTT
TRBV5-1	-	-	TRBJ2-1	CASSLVQGTYNEQFF	TGCGCCAGCAGCTTGGTACAGGGAACCTACAATGAGCAGTTCTTC
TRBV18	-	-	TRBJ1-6	CASSPYPDNSPLHF	TGTGCCAGCTCGCCATACCCAGATAATTCACCCCTCCACTTT
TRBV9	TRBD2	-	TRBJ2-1	CASSVLAGGYNEQFF	TGTGCCAGCAGCGTCTTAGCGGGGGGTTACAATGAGCAGTTCTTC
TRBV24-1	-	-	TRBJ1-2	CATSDSPANYGYTF	TGTGCCACCAGTGATTCCCCCGCTAACTATGGCTACACCTTC
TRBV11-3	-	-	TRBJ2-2	CASSLQGTGELFF	TGTGCCAGCAGCTTACAGGGGACCGGGGAGCTGTTTTTT
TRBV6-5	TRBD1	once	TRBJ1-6	CASSYSKGQGGSPLHF	TGTGCCAGCAGTTACTCGAAAGGACAGGGGGGATCACCCCTCCACTTT
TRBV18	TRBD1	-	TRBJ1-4	CASSPIQGRLSNEKLFF	TGTGCCAGCTCACCAATACAGGGGAGGTTGTCGAATGAAAAACTGTTTTTT
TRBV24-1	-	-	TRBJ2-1	CATSDRQASSYNEQFF	TGTGCCACCAGTGATCGACAGGCGAGCTCCTACAATGAGCAGTTCTTC
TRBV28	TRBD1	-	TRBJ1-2	CASTTGGGRTYGYTF	TGTGCCAGCACTACAGGAGGGGGCAGGACCTATGGCTACACCTTC
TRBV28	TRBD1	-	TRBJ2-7	CASSLLQGAKVEQYF	TGTGCCAGCAGTTTATTACAGGGGGCGAAGGTCGAGCAGTACTTC
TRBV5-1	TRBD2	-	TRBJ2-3	CASSSKRASGTDTQYF	TGCGCCAGCAGCTCCAAGCGGGCTAGCGGAACAGATACGCAGTATTTT
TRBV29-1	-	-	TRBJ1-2	CSVGSGNYGYTF	TGCAGCGTTGGAAGCGGTAACTATGGCTACACCTTC
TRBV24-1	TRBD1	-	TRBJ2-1	CATSDPDRVNEQFF	TGTGCCACCAGTGATCCGGACAGGGTAAATGAGCAGTTCTTC
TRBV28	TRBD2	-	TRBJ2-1	CASSELAAPGFNEQFF	TGTGCCAGCAGTGAACTAGCGGCCCCTGGGTTCAATGAGCAGTTCTTC
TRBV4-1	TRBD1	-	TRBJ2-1	CASSQAGQGSSYNEQFF	TGCGCCAGCAGCCAGGCTGGACAGGGTAGCTCCTACAATGAGCAGTTCTTC
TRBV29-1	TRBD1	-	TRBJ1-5	CSVGTGGRPQHF	TGCAGCGTCGGGACAGGGGGTAGGCCCCAGCATTTT
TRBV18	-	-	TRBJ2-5	CASSPQKQTIQETQYF	TGTGCCAGCTCACCACAAAAACAGACGATCCAAGAGACCCAGTACTTC
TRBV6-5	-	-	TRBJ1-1	CASSYSRATEAFF	TGTGCCAGCAGTTACTCGAGGGCCACTGAAGCTTTCTTT
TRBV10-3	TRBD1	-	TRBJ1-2	CAISESRTVQGATDF	TGTGCCATCAGTGAGTCGAGAACAGTACAGGGGGCCACCGACTTC
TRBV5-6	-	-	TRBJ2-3	CASSRVAVSTNTQYF	TGTGCCAGCAGCCGAGTAGCGGTTAGCACAAATACGCAGTATTTT
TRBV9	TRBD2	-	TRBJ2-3	CASSASGRAPTDTQYF	TGTGCCAGCAGCGCTAGCGGGAGGGCCCCCACAGATACGCAGTATTTT
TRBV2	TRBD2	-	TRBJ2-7	CASGVVGTSIYEQYF	TGTGCCAGCGGAGTGGTTGGGACTAGCATCTACGAGCAGTACTTC
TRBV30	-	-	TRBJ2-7	CAWSIGSSYEQYF	TGTGCCTGGAGTATCGGGAGCTCCTACGAGCAGTACTTC
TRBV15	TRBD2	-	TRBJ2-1	CATSRDLRRVAGSDNEQFF	TGTGCCACCAGCAGAGATCTCCGCCGGGTAGCGGGATCAGACAATGAGCAGTTCTTC
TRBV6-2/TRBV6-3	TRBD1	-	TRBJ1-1	CASSYPETGIMNTEAFF	TGTGCCAGCAGTTACCCTGAGACAGGGATTATGAACACTGAAGCTTTCTTT
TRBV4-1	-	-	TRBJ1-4	CASSQDPRGGEKLFF	TGCGCCAGCAGCCAAGATCCCCGGGGAGGAGAAAAACTGTTTTTT
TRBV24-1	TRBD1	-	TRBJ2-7	CATSESGTGSGEQYF	TGTGCCACCAGTGAATCCGGGACAGGGAGCGGCGAGCAGTACTTC
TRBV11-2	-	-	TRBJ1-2	CASSSPRGPIDYGYTF	TGTGCCAGCAGCTCTCCAAGAGGGCCCATAGACTATGGCTACACCTTC
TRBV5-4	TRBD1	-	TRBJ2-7	CASSADREREQYF	TGTGCCAGCAGCGCGGACAGGGAAAGGGAGCAGTACTTC
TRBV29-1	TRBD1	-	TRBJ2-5	CSVERTGPGETQYF	TGCAGCGTTGAACGGACAGGGCCTGGGGAGACCCAGTACTTC
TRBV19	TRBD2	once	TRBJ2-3	CATGGGVRTDTQYF	TGTGCCACGGGAGGGGGGGTCCGCACAGATACGCAGTATTTT
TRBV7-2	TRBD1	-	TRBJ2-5	CASSSGQGGQETQYF	TGTGCCAGCAGTTCGGGACAGGGTGGCCAAGAGACCCAGTACTTC
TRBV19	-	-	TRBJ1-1	CASSIGAGAFF	TGTGCCAGTAGTATAGGCGCAGGGGCTTTCTTT
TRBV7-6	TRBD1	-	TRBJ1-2	CASSPGTGGANGYTF	TGTGCCAGCAGCCCCGGGACAGGGGGCGCGAATGGCTACACCTTC
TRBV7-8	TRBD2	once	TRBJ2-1	CASSSSGGTLNEQFF	TGTGCCAGCAGTTCTAGCGGGGGGACCCTCAATGAGCAGTTCTTC